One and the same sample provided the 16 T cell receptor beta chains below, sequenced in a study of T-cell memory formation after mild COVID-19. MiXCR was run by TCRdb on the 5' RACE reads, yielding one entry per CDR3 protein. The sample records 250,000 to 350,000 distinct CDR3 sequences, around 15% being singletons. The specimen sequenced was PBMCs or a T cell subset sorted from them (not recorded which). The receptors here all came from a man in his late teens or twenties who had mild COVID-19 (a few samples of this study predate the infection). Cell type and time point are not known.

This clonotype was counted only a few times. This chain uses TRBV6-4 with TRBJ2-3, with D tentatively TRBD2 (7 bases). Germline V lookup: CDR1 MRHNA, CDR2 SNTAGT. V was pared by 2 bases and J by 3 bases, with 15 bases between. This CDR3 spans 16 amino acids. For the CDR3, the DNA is TGTGCCAGCAGTGACGGGGAGGGGGGGCCGACAGATACGCAGTATTTT. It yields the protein CASSDGEGGPTDTQYF.

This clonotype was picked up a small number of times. CDR3 in amino acids: CASSTSGTRETQYF. CDR3 nucleotide sequence: TGTGCCAGCAGCACTAGCGGGACTAGGGAGACCCAGTACTTC. The J gene is TRBJ2-5, the V gene TRBV9; 10 bases agree with TRBD2. Per germline, CDR1 SGDLS and CDR2 YYNGEE. This CDR3 has 14 amino acids. V lost 4 bases, J lost 5 bases, and 5 bases stayed unmatched.

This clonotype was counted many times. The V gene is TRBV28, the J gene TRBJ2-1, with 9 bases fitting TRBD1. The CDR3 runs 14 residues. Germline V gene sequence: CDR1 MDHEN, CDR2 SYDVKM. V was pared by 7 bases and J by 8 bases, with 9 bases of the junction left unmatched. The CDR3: CASIAGQGLHEQFF. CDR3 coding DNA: TGTGCCAGCATTGCAGGACAGGGGTTGCATGAGCAGTTCTTC.

For the CDR3, the DNA is TGTGCCAGCAGCTGGCGCAACACTAAAGAGACCCAGTACTTC. Residues: CASSWRNTKETQYF. V usage is TRBV5-6 and J usage is TRBJ2-5; D uncertain. The CDR3 runs 14 residues. Trimming left V 3 bases short and J 3 bases short, with 12 bases between. Per germline, CDR1 SGHDT and CDR2 YYEEEE.

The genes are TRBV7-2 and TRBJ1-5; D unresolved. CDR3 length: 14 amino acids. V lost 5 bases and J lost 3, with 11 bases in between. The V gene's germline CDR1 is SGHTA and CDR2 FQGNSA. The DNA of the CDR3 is TGTGCCAGCAGCCTTTCCGGGTTCAATCAGCCCCAGCATTTT. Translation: CASSLSGFNQPQHF.

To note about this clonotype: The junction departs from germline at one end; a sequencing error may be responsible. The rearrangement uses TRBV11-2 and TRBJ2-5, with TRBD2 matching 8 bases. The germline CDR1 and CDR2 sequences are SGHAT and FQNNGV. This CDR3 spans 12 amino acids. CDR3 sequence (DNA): TGTGCCAGCAGCTCCACTCCGGGACTAGACTTCTTC. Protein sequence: CASSSTPGLDFF. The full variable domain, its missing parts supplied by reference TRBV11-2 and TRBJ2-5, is EAGVAQSPRYKIIEKRQSVAFWCNPISGHATLYWYQQILGQGPKLLIQFQNNGVVDDSQLPKDRFSAERLKGVDSTLKIQPAKLEDSAVYLCASSSTPGLDFFGPGTRLLVL.

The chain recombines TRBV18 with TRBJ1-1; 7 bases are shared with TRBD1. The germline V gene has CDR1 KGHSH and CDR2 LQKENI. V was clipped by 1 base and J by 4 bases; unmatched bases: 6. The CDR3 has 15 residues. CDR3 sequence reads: CASSPRGGEGTEAFF. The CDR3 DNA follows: TGTGCCAGCTCACCACGAGGGGGCGAGGGCACTGAAGCTTTCTTT.

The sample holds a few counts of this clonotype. The CDR3 DNA reads as TGTGCCAGCAGTCCGGGACAGCTTACCTACGAGCAGTACTTC. It translates to CASSPGQLTYEQYF. The gene calls are TRBV27 and TRBJ2-7, with 7 bases identical to TRBD1. Germline V CDR1 and CDR2: MNHEY, SMNVEV (reference sequence). The CDR3 runs 14 residues. Unmatched junction bases numbered 6, after V lost 5 bases and J lost 2 bases.

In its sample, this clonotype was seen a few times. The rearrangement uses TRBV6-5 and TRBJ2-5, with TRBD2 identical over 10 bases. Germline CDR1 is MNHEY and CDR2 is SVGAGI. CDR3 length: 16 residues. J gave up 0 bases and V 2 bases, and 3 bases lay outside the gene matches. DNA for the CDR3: TGTGCCAGCAGTTACCTTAGCGGGGGGTACCAAGAGACCCAGTACTTC. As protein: CASSYLSGGYQETQYF.

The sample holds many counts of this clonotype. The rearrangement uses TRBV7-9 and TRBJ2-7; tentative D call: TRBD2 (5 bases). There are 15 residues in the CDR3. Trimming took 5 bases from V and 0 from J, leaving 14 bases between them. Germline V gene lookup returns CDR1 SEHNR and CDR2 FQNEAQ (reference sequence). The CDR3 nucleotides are TGTGCCAGCAGCCCCGACACGAGGGCCTCCTACGAGCAGTACTTC. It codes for CASSPDTRASYEQYF.

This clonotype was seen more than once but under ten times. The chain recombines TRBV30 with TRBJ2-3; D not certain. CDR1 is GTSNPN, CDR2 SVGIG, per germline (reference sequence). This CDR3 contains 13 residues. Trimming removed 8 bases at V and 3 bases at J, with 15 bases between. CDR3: CAQSEVGTDTQYF. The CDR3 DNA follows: TGTGCCCAGAGCGAGGTGGGGACAGATACGCAGTATTTT. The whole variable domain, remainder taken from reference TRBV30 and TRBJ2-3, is SQTIHQWPATLVQPVGSPLSLECTVEGTSNPNLYWYRQAAGRGLQLLFYSVGIGQISSEVPQNLSASRPQDRQFILSSKKLLLSDSGFYLCAQSEVGTDTQYFGPGTRLTVL.

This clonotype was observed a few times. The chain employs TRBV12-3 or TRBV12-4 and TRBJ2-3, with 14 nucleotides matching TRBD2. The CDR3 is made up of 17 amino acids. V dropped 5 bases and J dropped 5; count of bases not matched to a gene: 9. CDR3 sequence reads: CASSPQTSGGARDTQYF. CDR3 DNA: TGTGCCAGCAGTCCCCAGACTAGCGGGGGGGCCAGAGATACGCAGTATTTT.

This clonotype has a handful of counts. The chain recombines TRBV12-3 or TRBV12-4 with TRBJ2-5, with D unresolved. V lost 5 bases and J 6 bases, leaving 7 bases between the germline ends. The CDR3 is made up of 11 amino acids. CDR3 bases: TGTGCCAGCAGTCAGCAGAAGACCCAGTACTTC. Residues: CASSQQKTQYF.

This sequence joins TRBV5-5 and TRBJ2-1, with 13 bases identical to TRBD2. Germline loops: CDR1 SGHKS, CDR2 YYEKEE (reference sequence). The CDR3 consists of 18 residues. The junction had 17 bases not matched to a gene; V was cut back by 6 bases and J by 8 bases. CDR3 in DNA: TGTGCCAGCAAACTCAGACTAGCGGGGGGCCTGACTCAGGATGAGCAGTTCTTC. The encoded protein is CASKLRLAGGLTQDEQFF.

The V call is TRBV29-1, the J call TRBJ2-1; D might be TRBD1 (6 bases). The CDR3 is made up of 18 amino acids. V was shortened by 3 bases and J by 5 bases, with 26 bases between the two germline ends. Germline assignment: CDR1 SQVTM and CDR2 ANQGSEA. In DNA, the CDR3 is TGCAGCGTTGAGGGTCCCAAATATCCATGGACAGCCAACAATGAGCAGTTCTTC. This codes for CSVEGPKYPWTANNEQFF.

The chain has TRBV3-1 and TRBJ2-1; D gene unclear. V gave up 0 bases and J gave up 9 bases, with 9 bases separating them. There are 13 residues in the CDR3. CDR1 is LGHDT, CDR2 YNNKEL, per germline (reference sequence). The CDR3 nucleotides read TGTGCCAGCAGCCAAGATCCCTTAAGTGAGCAGTTCTTC. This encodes CASSQDPLSEQFF.